Listed below are T cell receptor beta chains from one sample, sequenced in a study of T-cell reconstitution after alpha-beta-depleted transplantation in children. TCRdb re-called the PCR reads through MiXCR, storing one row per CDR3 protein. The sample holds about 240,000 distinct CDR3 sequences, around 12% seen once. The starting material was PBMCs from the stem cell graft donor, obtained from the stem cell graft. The receptors derive from a human donor who donated a stem cell graft to a child with acute lymphoblastic leukemia. The CDR3 runs from the conserved cysteine through the conserved F or W. Each record gives: clone size, D gene, V gene, J gene, CDR3 protein, CDR3 DNA. A D gene is named only where the DNA matches it firmly. The listing skips clone size in some rows; elsewhere it reads once, few, many or a size class.

>many|-|TRBV6-2/TRBV6-3|TRBJ2-3
CASSYQVDTQYF
TGTGCCAGCAGTTACCAGGTGGATACGCAGTATTTT
>many|-|TRBV6-5|TRBJ2-7
CASTSSEPVQYF
TGTGCCAGCACCTCAAGCGAACCGGTGCAGTACTTC
>-|TRBD1|TRBV5-6|TRBJ1-4
CASSGTPGQGQLFF
TGTGCCAGCAGCGGAACACCGGGACAGGGTCAACTGTTTTTT
>few|TRBD1|TRBV6-1|TRBJ1-4
CASRDRATNEKLFF
TGTGCCAGCAGGGACAGGGCAACTAATGAAAAACTGTTTTTT
>many|TRBD1|TRBV27|TRBJ2-7
CASGRQGAAEQYF
TGTGCCAGCGGACGACAGGGGGCGGCGGAGCAGTACTTC
>few|TRBD1|TRBV12-3/TRBV12-4|TRBJ2-5
CASNPPDRGPETQYF
TGTGCCAGCAACCCCCCCGACAGGGGACCAGAGACCCAGTACTTC
>few|-|TRBV2|TRBJ2-7
CASNFPGAYEQYF
TGTGCCAGCAACTTTCCAGGGGCCTACGAGCAGTACTTC
>many|-|TRBV20-1|TRBJ2-7
CSARRVGNSYEQYF
TGCAGTGCTAGAAGGGTAGGGAATTCCTACGAGCAGTACTTC
>many|-|TRBV10-3|TRBJ2-6
CAISVFVSGSVSGANVLTF
TGTGCCATCAGTGTTTTCGTGTCGGGGTCGGTCTCTGGGGCCAACGTCCTGACTTTC
>many|-|TRBV7-4|TRBJ2-2
CARAELNTGELFF
TGTGCCAGAGCGGAGTTGAACACCGGGGAGCTGTTTTTT
>many|TRBD2|TRBV6-5|TRBJ2-7
CASSYLTSGIPYEQYF
TGTGCCAGCAGTTACTTAACTAGCGGGATTCCCTACGAGCAGTACTTC
>many|-|TRBV18|TRBJ1-2
CASSPGLGGYTF
TGTGCCAGCTCACCTGGCCTCGGGGGCTACACCTTC
>few|-|TRBV18|TRBJ2-1
CASSPPSSGTGQFF
TGTGCCAGCTCACCACCTTCTTCTGGCACGGGGCAGTTCTTC
>many|-|TRBV12-3/TRBV12-4|TRBJ1-1
CASSQSGQNEAFF
TGTGCCAGCAGCCAAAGCGGACAGAATGAAGCTTTCTTT
>many|-|TRBV28|TRBJ2-1
CASSPDSNRNEQFF
TGTGCCAGCAGCCCGGACTCCAACCGGAATGAGCAGTTCTTC
>few|TRBD1|TRBV7-2|TRBJ2-7
CASSAGTGMGIGKQYF
TGTGCCAGCAGCGCCGGGACAGGGATGGGGATAGGGAAGCAGTACTTC
>few|TRBD1|TRBV4-3|TRBJ1-1
CASSQRGQIEAFF
TGCGCCAGCAGCCAAAGGGGACAGATTGAAGCTTTCTTT
>many|-|TRBV12-3/TRBV12-4|TRBJ2-7
CASSRGSYSYEQYF
TGTGCCAGCAGTCGCGGCAGCTACTCCTACGAGCAGTACTTC